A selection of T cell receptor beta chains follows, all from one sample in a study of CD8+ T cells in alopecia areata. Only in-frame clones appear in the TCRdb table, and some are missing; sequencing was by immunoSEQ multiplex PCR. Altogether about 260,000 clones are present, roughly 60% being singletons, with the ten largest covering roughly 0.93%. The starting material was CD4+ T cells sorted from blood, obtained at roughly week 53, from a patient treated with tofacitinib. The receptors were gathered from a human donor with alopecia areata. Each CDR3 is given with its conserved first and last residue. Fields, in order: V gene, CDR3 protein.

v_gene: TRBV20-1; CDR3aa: CSARANEKLFF
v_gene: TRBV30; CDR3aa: CAWSTSGDTEAFF
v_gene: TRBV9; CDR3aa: CASSGANYGYTF
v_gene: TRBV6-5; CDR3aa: CASSSLSYEQYF
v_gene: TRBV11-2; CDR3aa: CASSPNRVGTEAFF
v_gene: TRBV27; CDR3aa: CASSLRGTGDSSYEQYF
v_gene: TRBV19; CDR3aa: CASSLKGGVTDTQYF
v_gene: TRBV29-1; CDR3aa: CSVVGQTGYTF
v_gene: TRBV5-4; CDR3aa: CASSRPGGAYGYTF
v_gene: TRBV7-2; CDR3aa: CASSQTQRANVLTF
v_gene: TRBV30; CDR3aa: CAWRADRDNSPLHF
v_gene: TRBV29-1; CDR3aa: CSVYRDRSDEKLFF
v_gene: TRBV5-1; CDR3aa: CASSSTTAPNTEAFF
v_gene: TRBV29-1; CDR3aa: CSVVTGTPPETQYF
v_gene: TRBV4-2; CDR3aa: CASSQDLGGSTDTQYF
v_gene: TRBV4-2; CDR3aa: CASSQEAVSVPLNTGELLF
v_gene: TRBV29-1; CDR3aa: CSVGQSSYNEQFF
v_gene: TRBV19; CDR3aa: CASSRGQDSYEQYF
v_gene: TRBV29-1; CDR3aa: CSVALPGANVLTF
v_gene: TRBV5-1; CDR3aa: CASVADPSTEAFF
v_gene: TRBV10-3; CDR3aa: CAIGGAVEETQYF
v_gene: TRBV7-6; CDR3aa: CASMETPTQETQYF
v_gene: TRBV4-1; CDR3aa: CASSQRSGFWGEQYF
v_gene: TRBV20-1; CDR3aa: CSARDTPGAFF
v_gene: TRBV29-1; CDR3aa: CSAVGLSNTEAFF
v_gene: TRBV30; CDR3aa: CALVRGLSSGANVLTF
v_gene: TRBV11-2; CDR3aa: CASSPPGISSYEQYF
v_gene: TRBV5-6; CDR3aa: CASSVTPWGPQHF
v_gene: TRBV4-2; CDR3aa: CASSQDLYEQYF
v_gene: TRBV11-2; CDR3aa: CASSFPASSGTDTQYF
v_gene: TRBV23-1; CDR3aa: CASSQPACEQKLDEQFF
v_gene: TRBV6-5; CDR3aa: CASSYDGTREAFF
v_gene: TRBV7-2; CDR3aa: CASSLLGLIEVYNEQFF
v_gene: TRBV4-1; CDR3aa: CASSHTGVNTEAFF
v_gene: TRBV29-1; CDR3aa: CSVSTGANYGYTF
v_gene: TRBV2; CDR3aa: CASSLQRALGGELFF
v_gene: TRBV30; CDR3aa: CAWSVGGAVTKNIQYF
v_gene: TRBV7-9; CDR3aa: CASSLRQGDTYEQYF
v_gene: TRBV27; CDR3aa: CASRRTSGLFDEQFF
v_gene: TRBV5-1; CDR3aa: CASSSGLAAYEQYF
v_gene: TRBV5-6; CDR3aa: CASSSDPTGGEQYF
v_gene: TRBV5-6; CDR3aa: CASSLISGRGEQFF
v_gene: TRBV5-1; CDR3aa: CASSLSGTHSYEQYF
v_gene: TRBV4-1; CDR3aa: CASSQGVGNSGNTIYF
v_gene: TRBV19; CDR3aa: CATNSVGYGNQPQHF
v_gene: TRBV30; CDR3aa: CAWSARTTSTDTQYF
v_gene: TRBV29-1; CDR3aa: CSVQGVGNQPQHF
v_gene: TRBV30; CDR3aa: CAWSGGTYNQETQYF
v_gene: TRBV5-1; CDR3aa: CASSRVGNSPLHF
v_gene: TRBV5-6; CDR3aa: CASSYTGGVYEQYF
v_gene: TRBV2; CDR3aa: CASRAGTSPGELFF
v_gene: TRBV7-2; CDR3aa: CASSSTGEAQYF
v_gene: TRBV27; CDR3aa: CASSLGQGIGRPQPQHF